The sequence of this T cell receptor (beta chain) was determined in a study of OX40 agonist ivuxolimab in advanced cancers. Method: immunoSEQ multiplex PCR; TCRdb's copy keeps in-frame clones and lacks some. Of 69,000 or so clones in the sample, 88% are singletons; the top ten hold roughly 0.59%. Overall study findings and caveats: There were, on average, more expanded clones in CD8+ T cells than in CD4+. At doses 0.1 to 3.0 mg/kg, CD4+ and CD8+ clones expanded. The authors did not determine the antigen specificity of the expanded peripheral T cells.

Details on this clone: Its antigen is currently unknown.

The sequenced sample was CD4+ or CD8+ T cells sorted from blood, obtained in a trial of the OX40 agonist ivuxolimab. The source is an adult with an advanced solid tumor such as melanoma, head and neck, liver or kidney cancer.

Written as DNA, the CDR3 is TGTGCCAGCAGCTCTGTGCAGGGACCTACTGAAGCTTTCTTT. It codes for CASSSVQGPTEAFF. This chain uses TRBV5-4 with TRBJ1-1, with D perhaps matching TRBD1 (5 bases). V was trimmed by 3 bases and J by 5 bases, leaving 14 bases between them. Germline values: CDR1 SGHNT, CDR2 YYREEE (reference sequence). This CDR3 is 14 amino acids long. Full variable domain (rest looked up from reference TRBV5-4 and TRBJ1-1): ETGVTQSPTHLIKTRGQQVTLRCSSQSGHNTVSWYQQALGQGPQFIFQYYREEENGRGNFPPRFSGLQFPNYSSELNVNALELDDSALYLCASSSVQGPTEAFFGQGTRLTVV.